This TCR beta chain appears in the sequencing data of a study of blood T cells in healthy people across ages. Findings and caveats of the study: Without sorted subsets, naive and antigen-experienced compartments could not be conclusively compared. Naive T cell percentage showed a strong correlation with the diversity of TCR beta.

The authors ran a second PCR of roughly 6 to 12 cycles using a sample-barcoded 5' primer and a J-beta primer mix. TCRdb analysed the 5' RACE reads with MiXCR anew, one entry per CDR3 protein. The sample lists hundreds of thousands of distinct CDR3 sequences; roughly 50% were seen once. Isolating PBMCs gave at least 6 million of these cells per sample. J gave up 6 bases and V 7 bases, and 5 bases lay outside the gene matches. Germline CDR1 is SQVTM and CDR2 is ANQGSEA. This CDR3 is built from 12 residues. Comments on this clonotype: No antigen is known for it.

Sequenced sample: blood. The receptor was isolated from a woman in her sixties or seventies in good health. The V and J genes are TRBV29-1 and TRBJ2-1, with 8 bases matching TRBD1. For the CDR3, the DNA is TGCAGCGGGGATACAGGGGGCAATGAGCAGTTCTTC. Translating it yields CSGDTGGNEQFF.